These T cell receptor beta chains were read from a single sample in a study of CD8+ T cells in alopecia areata. This table comes from immunoSEQ multiplex PCR, and its TCRdb copy is limited to in-frame clones, with some not included. Among fewer than 350,000 clones listed, 58% were seen once. The sample here was CD4+ T cells sorted from blood, taken at week 24, from a patient treated with tofacitinib. These receptor sequences come from a human donor with alopecia areata. Each CDR3 is given with its conserved first and last residue. The D gene is left open where the match is weak. Clone sizes are given selectively: once, few, many, or a class where the clone is expanded.

d_call: TRBD1; clone_size: NA; v_call: TRBV23-1; j_call: TRBJ1-1; cdr3_aa: CASSQWTGRMNTEAFF; cdr3_nt: TGCGCCAGCAGTCAATGGACAGGGAGGATGAACACTGAAGCTTTCTTT
d_call: NA; clone_size: NA; v_call: TRBV4-1; j_call: TRBJ2-7; cdr3_aa: CASSQAPGPYEQYF; cdr3_nt: TGCGCCAGCAGCCAGGCCCCGGGGCCCTACGAGCAGTACTTC
d_call: NA; clone_size: NA; v_call: TRBV7-2; j_call: TRBJ2-3; cdr3_aa: CASSLVPGVSTDTQYF; cdr3_nt: TGTGCCAGCAGCTTAGTCCCGGGGGTGAGCACAGATACGCAGTATTTT
d_call: NA; clone_size: NA; v_call: TRBV19; j_call: TRBJ2-3; cdr3_aa: CASSIGGTLGTDTQYF; cdr3_nt: TGTGCCAGTAGTATCGGGGGTACCCTCGGGACAGATACGCAGTATTTT
d_call: NA; clone_size: NA; v_call: TRBV10-3; j_call: TRBJ1-2; cdr3_aa: CAISESTGQSYGYTF; cdr3_nt: TGTGCCATCAGTGAGTCGACCGGGCAAAGCTATGGCTACACCTTC
d_call: NA; clone_size: NA; v_call: TRBV7-8; j_call: TRBJ1-1; cdr3_aa: CASSFGAAMNTEAFF; cdr3_nt: TGTGCCAGCAGCTTCGGGGCAGCGATGAACACTGAAGCTTTCTTT
d_call: TRBD1; clone_size: NA; v_call: TRBV10-3; j_call: TRBJ2-3; cdr3_aa: CAISESEGTGISVTDTQYF; cdr3_nt: TGTGCCATCAGTGAGTCGGAGGGGACAGGGATTAGCGTCACAGATACGCAGTATTTT
d_call: TRBD1; clone_size: few; v_call: TRBV4-1; j_call: TRBJ2-3; cdr3_aa: CASSPGQGGDTQYF; cdr3_nt: TGCGCCAGCAGCCCCGGACAGGGGGGTGATACGCAGTATTTT
d_call: NA; clone_size: NA; v_call: TRBV5-6; j_call: TRBJ2-7; cdr3_aa: CASRFSPGGRAYEQYF; cdr3_nt: TGTGCCAGCAGATTCAGCCCGGGCGGTCGAGCCTACGAGCAGTACTTC
d_call: NA; clone_size: NA; v_call: TRBV28; j_call: TRBJ2-7; cdr3_aa: CASIPSLRTSYEQYF; cdr3_nt: TGTGCCAGCATTCCCTCCCTACGTACCTCCTACGAGCAGTACTTC
d_call: NA; clone_size: few; v_call: TRBV2; j_call: TRBJ1-6; cdr3_aa: CASSEALHRPGGFNSPLHF; cdr3_nt: TGTGCCAGCAGTGAAGCGCTTCATCGGCCGGGGGGTTTCAATTCACCCCTCCACTTT
d_call: TRBD2; clone_size: NA; v_call: TRBV27; j_call: TRBJ2-5; cdr3_aa: CASRREGRETQYF; cdr3_nt: TGTGCCAGCCGCAGGGAGGGGAGGGAGACCCAGTACTTC
d_call: NA; clone_size: NA; v_call: TRBV18; j_call: TRBJ2-7; cdr3_aa: CASSQNSYEQYF; cdr3_nt: TGTGCCAGCTCACAGAACTCCTACGAGCAGTACTTC
d_call: NA; clone_size: NA; v_call: TRBV10-3; j_call: TRBJ1-6; cdr3_aa: CAIKGHGNSPLHF; cdr3_nt: TGTGCCATCAAGGGACATGGGAATTCACCCCTCCACTTT
d_call: NA; clone_size: NA; v_call: TRBV2; j_call: TRBJ1-2; cdr3_aa: CASSVLDYGYTF; cdr3_nt: TGTGCCAGCAGTGTTCTCGACTATGGCTACACCTTC
d_call: NA; clone_size: NA; v_call: TRBV28; j_call: TRBJ1-6; cdr3_aa: CASLRSYNSPLHF; cdr3_nt: TGTGCCAGCCTCCGCTCCTATAATTCACCCCTCCACTTT
d_call: NA; clone_size: NA; v_call: TRBV29-1; j_call: TRBJ2-5; cdr3_aa: CSVEPQAKETQYF; cdr3_nt: TGCAGCGTTGAGCCCCAGGCAAAAGAGACCCAGTACTTC
d_call: NA; clone_size: NA; v_call: TRBV14; j_call: TRBJ1-4; cdr3_aa: CASSYGILNEKLFF; cdr3_nt: TGTGCCAGCAGTTACGGGATACTTAATGAAAAACTGTTTTTT
d_call: NA; clone_size: few; v_call: TRBV11-2; j_call: TRBJ1-5; cdr3_aa: CASSLEGSSSNQPQHF; cdr3_nt: TGTGCCAGCAGCTTAGAAGGTTCGTCGAGCAATCAGCCCCAGCATTTT
d_call: NA; clone_size: NA; v_call: TRBV2; j_call: TRBJ2-3; cdr3_aa: CASSDWMERTDTQYF; cdr3_nt: TGTGCCAGCAGTGACTGGATGGAGCGCACAGATACGCAGTATTTT
d_call: NA; clone_size: NA; v_call: TRBV6-5; j_call: TRBJ1-5; cdr3_aa: CASSSARLDQPQHF; cdr3_nt: TGTGCCAGCAGTAGCGCCCGACTTGATCAGCCCCAGCATTTT
d_call: TRBD1; clone_size: NA; v_call: TRBV27; j_call: TRBJ2-7; cdr3_aa: CASSLSMGTGASSSHF; cdr3_nt: TGTGCCAGCAGTTTATCAATGGGGACAGGGGCTAGTAGCTCTCACTTC
d_call: TRBD2; clone_size: NA; v_call: TRBV4-2; j_call: TRBJ2-3; cdr3_aa: CASSQELAGGRDTQYF; cdr3_nt: TGTGCCAGCAGCCAAGAGCTAGCGGGGGGGCGAGATACGCAGTATTTT
d_call: NA; clone_size: NA; v_call: TRBV29-1; j_call: TRBJ1-1; cdr3_aa: CSVAQTGEAFF; cdr3_nt: TGCAGCGTTGCCCAGACAGGAGAAGCTTTCTTT
d_call: NA; clone_size: few; v_call: TRBV15; j_call: TRBJ1-2; cdr3_aa: CATSVGTLGYTF; cdr3_nt: TGTGCCACCAGCGTCGGGACCCTCGGCTACACCTTC
d_call: TRBD1; clone_size: few; v_call: TRBV29-1; j_call: TRBJ1-6; cdr3_aa: CSVGGGQGTRDSPLHF; cdr3_nt: TGCAGCGTTGGGGGGGGACAGGGAACGAGAGATTCACCCCTCCACTTT
d_call: NA; clone_size: NA; v_call: TRBV7-8; j_call: TRBJ2-3; cdr3_aa: CASSLVARGFGDTQYF; cdr3_nt: TGTGCCAGCAGCTTAGTAGCCAGGGGCTTTGGAGATACGCAGTATTTT
d_call: NA; clone_size: NA; v_call: TRBV30; j_call: TRBJ1-1; cdr3_aa: CAWSPRDLSLNTEAFF; cdr3_nt: TGTGCCTGGAGTCCCCGGGACCTTTCTCTGAACACTGAAGCTTTCTTT
d_call: NA; clone_size: NA; v_call: TRBV9; j_call: TRBJ2-1; cdr3_aa: CASSSIGGPGEQFF; cdr3_nt: TGTGCCAGCAGCTCGATAGGGGGACCCGGGGAGCAGTTCTTC
d_call: NA; clone_size: NA; v_call: TRBV10-3; j_call: TRBJ2-2; cdr3_aa: CAISAGLGPGELFF; cdr3_nt: TGTGCCATCAGCGCGGGACTCGGGCCCGGGGAGCTGTTTTTT
d_call: NA; clone_size: few; v_call: TRBV10-3; j_call: TRBJ1-4; cdr3_aa: CAISVGGSGNEKLFF; cdr3_nt: TGTGCCATCAGTGTCGGTGGGTCCGGTAATGAAAAACTGTTTTTT
d_call: NA; clone_size: few; v_call: TRBV5-1; j_call: TRBJ2-5; cdr3_aa: CASSWANREETQYF; cdr3_nt: TGCGCCAGCAGCTGGGCCAACAGGGAAGAGACCCAGTACTTC
d_call: NA; clone_size: few; v_call: TRBV4-1; j_call: TRBJ2-1; cdr3_aa: CASSQGDRIMNEQFF; cdr3_nt: TGTGCCAGCAGCCAAGGGGATAGGATTATGAATGAGCAGTTCTTC
d_call: NA; clone_size: few; v_call: TRBV10-3; j_call: TRBJ2-2; cdr3_aa: CAISEAHYTGELFF; cdr3_nt: TGTGCCATCAGTGAGGCACATTACACCGGGGAGCTGTTTTTT
d_call: TRBD1; clone_size: NA; v_call: TRBV27; j_call: TRBJ1-4; cdr3_aa: CASSTRYRDRNEKLFF; cdr3_nt: TGTGCCAGCAGTACACGCTACCGGGACAGGAATGAAAAACTGTTTTTT
d_call: NA; clone_size: NA; v_call: TRBV5-4; j_call: TRBJ1-2; cdr3_aa: CASSKSGTADYGYTF; cdr3_nt: TGTGCCAGCAGCAAATCCGGGACGGCGGACTATGGCTACACCTTC
d_call: TRBD1; clone_size: NA; v_call: TRBV2; j_call: TRBJ1-2; cdr3_aa: CASSEGRQGHGYTF; cdr3_nt: TGTGCCAGCAGTGAGGGAAGACAGGGACATGGCTACACCTTC
d_call: NA; clone_size: few; v_call: TRBV5-6; j_call: TRBJ1-1; cdr3_aa: CASSFPHSNTEAFF; cdr3_nt: TGTGCCAGCAGCTTCCCCCATTCAAACACTGAAGCTTTCTTT
d_call: TRBD1; clone_size: few; v_call: TRBV19; j_call: TRBJ1-3; cdr3_aa: CASSPRGTVGNTIYF; cdr3_nt: TGTGCCAGTAGTCCAAGGGGGACAGTCGGAAACACCATATATTTT
d_call: NA; clone_size: few; v_call: TRBV7-2; j_call: TRBJ2-2; cdr3_aa: CASMAQGRTGELFF; cdr3_nt: TGTGCCAGCATGGCCCAGGGCCGCACCGGGGAGCTGTTTTTT
d_call: NA; clone_size: few; v_call: TRBV7-8; j_call: TRBJ2-5; cdr3_aa: CASSLRRETQYF; cdr3_nt: TGTGCCAGCAGCTTAAGGAGAGAGACCCAGTACTTC
d_call: NA; clone_size: NA; v_call: TRBV5-1; j_call: TRBJ2-2; cdr3_aa: CASTSWAGNTGELFF; cdr3_nt: TGCGCCAGCACCTCGTGGGCAGGGAACACCGGGGAGCTGTTTTTT
d_call: NA; clone_size: NA; v_call: TRBV20-1; j_call: TRBJ2-3; cdr3_aa: CSAKDTDTQYF; cdr3_nt: TGCAGTGCCAAGGACACAGATACGCAGTATTTT